The entry below describes one T cell receptor beta chain. Its matching antigen is unknown. Clones were read by immunoSEQ multiplex PCR, and TCRdb kept only the in-frame ones, dropping some. The table shows 150,000 to 200,000 clones, with 70% to 85% occurring only once. The CDR3 spans 14 residues. Germline V gene data show CDR1 as MNHEY and CDR2 as SVGAGI. The germline V and J ends were trimmed by 2 bases and 7 bases, with 12 bases remaining between them. The source of the sample is a study of cytotoxic CD8 clonotypes in ibrutinib-treated CLL. Study-wide points: Under therapy, public clonotypes either contracted or stayed stable, and they were uncommon. Baseline levels were approached again at progression, after clonality had risen at ibrutinib response.

The origin of this receptor is a human donor with chronic lymphocytic leukemia. Sequencing was performed on PBMCs, taken after 12 months of ibrutinib treatment. The rearrangement uses TRBV6-5 and TRBJ1-3; D uncertain. CDR3 in amino acids: CASSYRERWNTIYF. The CDR3 DNA follows: TGTGCCAGCAGTTACCGGGAGCGGTGGAACACCATATATTTT.